This passage covers 9 T cell receptor beta chains from one sample sequenced in a study of beta chain features in type 1 diabetes. Every isolated RNA sample was fully reverse transcribed, so sequencing captured expressed TCRB transcripts. Sequencing used immunoSEQ multiplex PCR; TCRdb keeps in-frame clones, though not all of them. This table holds roughly 170,000 clones, about an eighth found once. Sequenced input: central memory CD4+ T cells from blood. These receptors originate from a woman aged 18-29 years in good health.

With respect to this clone: At one end the junction does not follow the germline gene, possibly because of a read error. This chain connects TRBV2 to TRBJ1-3; D possibly corresponds to TRBD1 (5 bases). The CDR3 length is 15 residues. Germline CDR1 and CDR2: SNHLY and FYNNEI. The CDR3 DNA sequence: TGTGCCAGCAGCGAAGTCAGGGTAACTTCGGACACCATATATTTT. Protein product: CASSEVRVTSDTIYF.

CDR3 region: CASSLGGQGATEAFF. The CDR3 coding sequence is TGCGCCAGCAGCTTGGGAGGACAGGGGGCCACTGAAGCTTTCTTT. The gene calls are TRBV5-1 and TRBJ1-1; 11 nucleotides match TRBD1. Germline CDR1 and CDR2: SGHRS and YFSETQ. The V and J ends lost 0 bases and 4 bases, in that order; junction bases with no gene match: 2. The CDR3 spans 15 residues.

The gene calls are TRBV7-9 and TRBJ2-2, with D perhaps TRBD1 (5 bases). The CDR3 is 18 residues long. The germline CDR1 and CDR2 sequences are SEHNR and FQNEAQ (reference sequence). Trimming left V 5 bases short and J 5 bases short, with 24 bases between. The CDR3 bases are TGTGCCAGCAGCACCCCCGCAGGCGGCGCAGGGTCAACCGGGGAGCTGTTTTTT. Translation: CASSTPAGGAGSTGELFF.

This clone was picked up a small number of times. The chain has TRBV9 and TRBJ1-1; 8 bases line up with TRBD1. The CDR3 consists of 17 residues. V shed 3 bases, J shed 1 base, and the junction held 11 bases outside the gene matches. Germline CDR1 reads SGDLS; CDR2 reads YYNGEE. The CDR3 DNA sequence: TGTGCCAGCAGCGCCTCAAGGACAGGGCGGTCGAACACTGAAGCTTTCTTT. It specifies CASSASRTGRSNTEAFF.

Concerning this clone: Other DNA sequences in the sample encode the same CDR3. J is TRBJ2-7 and V is TRBV28; D gene uncertain. V was shortened by 3 bases and J by 2 bases, with 5 bases between the two germline ends. The CDR3 has 12 residues. CDR1 is MDHEN and CDR2 is SYDVKM in the germline V gene. CDR3 nucleotide sequence: TGTGCCAGCAGTTTGGCTCCCTACGAGCAGTACTTC. Translating it yields CASSLAPYEQYF.

A few counts support this clone. The gene calls are TRBV29-1 and TRBJ1-2; TRBD1 aligns across 8 bases. CDR1 is SQVTM, CDR2 ANQGSEA, per germline. This CDR3 has 13 residues. J was trimmed by 2 bases and V by 5 bases; bases with no gene match: 4. This chain's CDR3 is CSVQGALNYGYTF. CDR3 sequence (DNA): TGCAGCGTTCAGGGGGCCCTCAACTATGGCTACACCTTC.

This clone was counted a few times. The genes are TRBV4-2 and TRBJ2-2; weak D call: TRBD2 (5 bases). Trimming took 4 bases from V and 7 from J, leaving 10 bases between them. Looked up from germline, CDR1 is LGHNA and CDR2 is YNFKEQ. The CDR3 is 13 residues long. The DNA for the CDR3 is TGTGCCAGCAGCCCAGCGGTCATCGGGGAGCTGTTTTTT. This encodes CASSPAVIGELFF.

The V call is TRBV25-1, the J call TRBJ1-4, with TRBD1 as a possible D gene (6 bases). From germline, CDR1 is MGHDK and CDR2 SYGVNS. The V and J ends lost 3 bases and 7 bases respectively, with 15 bases between them. This CDR3 has 15 residues. CDR3 residues: CASSDPGTWGEKLFF. CDR3 DNA: TGTGCCAGCAGTGATCCCGGGACATGGGGTGAAAAACTGTTTTTT. The whole variable domain, remainder taken from reference TRBV25-1 and TRBJ1-4, is EADIYQTPRYLVIGTGKKITLECSQTMGHDKMYWYQQDPGMELHLIHYSYGVNSTEKGDLSSESTVSRIRTEHFPLTLESARPSHTSQYLCASSDPGTWGEKLFFGSGTQLSVL.

This clone was recorded a few times. The rearrangement joins TRBV5-4 to TRBJ1-2; D may be TRBD1 (6 bases). CDR3 length: 13 amino acids. Germline CDR1 is SGHNT and CDR2 is YYREEE (reference sequence). V lost 3 bases to trimming and J lost 4 bases, with 10 bases between them. The CDR3 DNA is TGTGCCAGCAGCTCGGACAGTTTCTATGGCTACACCTTC. Translating it yields CASSSDSFYGYTF.